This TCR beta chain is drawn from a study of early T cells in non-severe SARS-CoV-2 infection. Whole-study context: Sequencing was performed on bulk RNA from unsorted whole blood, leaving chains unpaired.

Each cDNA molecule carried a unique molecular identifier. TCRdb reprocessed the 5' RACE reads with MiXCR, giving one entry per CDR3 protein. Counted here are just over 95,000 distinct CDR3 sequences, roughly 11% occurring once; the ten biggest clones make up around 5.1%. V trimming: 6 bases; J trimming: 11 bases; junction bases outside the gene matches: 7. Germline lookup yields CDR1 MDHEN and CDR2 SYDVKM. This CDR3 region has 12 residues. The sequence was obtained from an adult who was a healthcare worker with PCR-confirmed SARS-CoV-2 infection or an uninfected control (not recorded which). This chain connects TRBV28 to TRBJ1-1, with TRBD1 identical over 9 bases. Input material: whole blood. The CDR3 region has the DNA TGTGCCAGCAGCCGGACAGGGGAAGGGGCTTTCTTT. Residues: CASSRTGEGAFF. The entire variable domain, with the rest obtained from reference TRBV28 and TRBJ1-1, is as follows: DVKVTQSSRYLVKRTGEKVFLECVQDMDHENMFWYRQDPGLGLRLIYFSYDVKMKEKGDIPEGYSVSREKKERFSLILESASTNQTSMYLCASSRTGEGAFFGQGTRLTVV.